Sequencing of this TCR beta chain was carried out in a study of identical twins. Healthy Caucasians were all of the donors. V was cut by 5 bases and J by 1 base, with 7 bases left in between. Germline-derived CDR1 and CDR2 are SQVTM and ANQGSEA. This CDR3 spans 12 amino acids. This clonotype was counted a few times. TCRdb itself ran the 5' RACE reads through MiXCR, one entry per CDR3 protein. The data show over 550,000 distinct CDR3 sequences, roughly 7.1% seen once. These data were likewise used in another study, on yellow fever vaccine responses in identical twins.

The receptor was isolated from a woman younger than 30 in good health. The sequencing sample was made of PBMCs. The rearrangement uses TRBV29-1 and TRBJ2-3; D ambiguous. The DNA of the CDR3 is TGCAGCGTTATCCGAGGCACAGATACGCAGTATTTT. Protein: CSVIRGTDTQYF.